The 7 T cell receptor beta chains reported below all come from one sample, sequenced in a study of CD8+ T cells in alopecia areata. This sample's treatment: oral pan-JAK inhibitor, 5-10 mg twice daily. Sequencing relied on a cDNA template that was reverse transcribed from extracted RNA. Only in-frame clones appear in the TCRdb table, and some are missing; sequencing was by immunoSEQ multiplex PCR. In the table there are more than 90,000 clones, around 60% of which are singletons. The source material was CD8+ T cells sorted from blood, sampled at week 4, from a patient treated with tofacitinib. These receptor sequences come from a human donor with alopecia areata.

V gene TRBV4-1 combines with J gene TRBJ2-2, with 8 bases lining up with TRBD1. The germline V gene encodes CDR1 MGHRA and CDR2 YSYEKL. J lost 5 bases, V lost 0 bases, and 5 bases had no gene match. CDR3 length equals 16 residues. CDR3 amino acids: CASSQDRTGPTGELFF. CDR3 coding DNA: TGCGCCAGCAGCCAAGATCGGACAGGGCCTACCGGGGAGCTGTTTTTT.

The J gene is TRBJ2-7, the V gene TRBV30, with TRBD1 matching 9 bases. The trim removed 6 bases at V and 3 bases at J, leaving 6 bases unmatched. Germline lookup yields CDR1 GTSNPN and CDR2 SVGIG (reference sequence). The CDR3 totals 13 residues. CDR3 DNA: TGTGCCTGCCGGGACAGGGAGGACTACGAGCAGTACTTC. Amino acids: CACRDREDYEQYF. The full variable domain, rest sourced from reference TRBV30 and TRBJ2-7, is SQTIHQWPATLVQPVGSPLSLECTVEGTSNPNLYWYRQAAGRGLQLLFYSVGIGQISSEVPQNLSASRPQDRQFILSSKKLLLSDSGFYLCACRDREDYEQYFGPGTRLTVT.

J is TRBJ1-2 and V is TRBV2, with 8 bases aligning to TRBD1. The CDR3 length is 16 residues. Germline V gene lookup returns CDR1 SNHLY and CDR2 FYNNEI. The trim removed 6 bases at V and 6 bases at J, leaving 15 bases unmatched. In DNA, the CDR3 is TGTGCCAGCAGGCCCCTCGCCGGGACAGGTCATCATGGCTACACCTTC. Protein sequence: CASRPLAGTGHHGYTF. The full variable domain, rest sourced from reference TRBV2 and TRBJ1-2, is EPEVTQTPSHQVTQMGQEVILRCVPISNHLYFYWYRQILGQKVEFLVSFYNNEISEKSEIFDDQFSVERPDGSNFTLKIRSTKLEDSAMYFCASRPLAGTGHHGYTFGSGTRLTVV.

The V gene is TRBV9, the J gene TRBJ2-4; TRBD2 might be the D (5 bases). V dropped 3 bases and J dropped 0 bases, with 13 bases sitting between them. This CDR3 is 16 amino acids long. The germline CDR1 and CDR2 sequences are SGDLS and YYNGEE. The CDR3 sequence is CASSAWTGGAKNIQYF. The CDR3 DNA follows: TGTGCCAGCAGCGCGTGGACCGGAGGAGCCAAAAACATTCAGTACTTC.

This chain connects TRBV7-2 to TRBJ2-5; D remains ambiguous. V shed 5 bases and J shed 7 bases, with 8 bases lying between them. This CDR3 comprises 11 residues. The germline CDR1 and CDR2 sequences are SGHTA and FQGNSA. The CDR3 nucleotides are TGTGCCAGCAGCCCCCAGGCGACCCAGTACTTC. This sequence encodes CASSPQATQYF. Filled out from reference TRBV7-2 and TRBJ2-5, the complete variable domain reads GAGVSQSPSNKVTEKGKDVELRCDPISGHTALYWYRQSLGQGLEFLIYFQGNSAPDKSGLPSDRFSAERTGGSVSTLTIQRTQQEDSAVYLCASSPQATQYFGPGTRLLVL.

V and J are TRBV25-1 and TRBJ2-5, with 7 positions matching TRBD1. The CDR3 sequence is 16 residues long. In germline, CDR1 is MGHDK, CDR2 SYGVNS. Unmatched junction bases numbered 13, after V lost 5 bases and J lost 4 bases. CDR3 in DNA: TGTGCCAGCAGTTATCCACGGAACAGGGGCGGAGAGACCCAGTACTTC. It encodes CASSYPRNRGGETQYF.

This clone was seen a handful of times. The CDR3 loop reads CASSPSRPGGRYGYTF. In DNA, the CDR3 is TGTGCCAGCAGCCCCAGTCGCCCAGGGGGTAGATATGGCTACACCTTC. The V and J genes are TRBV7-9 and TRBJ1-2; 7 bases are a match to TRBD1. After removal of 5 bases from V and 5 bases from J, the junction contained 14 bases not matched to a gene. The CDR3 is 16 amino acids. Germline CDR1 and CDR2: SEHNR and FQNEAQ (reference sequence).